This TCR beta chain appears in the sequencing data of a study of response to subunit inactivated influenza vaccine. Broader study findings: A suggestion made by the authors is that each seasonal influenza vaccination recruits few new T cells.

This clonotype was detected only a few times. The antigen is unknown. CDR1 is SGHNT, CDR2 YYREEE, per germline (reference sequence). Trimming removed 4 bases from V and 5 bases from J; junction bases left unmatched: 6. The CDR3 has 14 amino acids. Using its own MiXCR run on the RT-PCR reads, TCRdb lists one record per CDR3 protein. The top ten hold 13% of the sample, which has a few hundred thousand distinct CDR3 sequences, under 8.5% seen once. The chain uses TRBV5-4 and TRBJ2-7, with 10 bases identical to TRBD2. This sequence originates from a man between 45 and 75 years old who received an inactivated influenza vaccine. The sample here was PBMCs from blood, taken less than 30 months after vaccination. The CDR3 spells CASSARAGGDEQYF. The CDR3, as DNA: TGTGCCAGCAGCGCGCGAGCGGGAGGGGACGAGCAGTACTTC.